This TCR beta chain was recovered during a study of blood T cell repertoires in COVID-19. Study as a whole: Whether acute or convalescent, the COVID-19 samples came from the United States, Italy and Spain. Nucleic acid was either cDNA or gDNA, and it came from T cells, B-cell-depleted T cells, or PBMCs.

V lost 5 bases, J lost 8 bases, and 8 bases stayed unmatched. Germline assignment: CDR1 MGHRA and CDR2 YSYEKL. The CDR3 runs 14 residues. As processed by the authors: Estimation of nucleated cell counts relied on the amplification of reference gene primers. Using immunoSEQ multiplex PCR, the repertoire was profiled, and TCRdb retains in-frame clones only, with some absent. Clone size and the V and J calls come from that table; the DNA yielded D and trimming. The sample yields about 200,000 clones, more than 75% seen once. The sample comprised peripheral blood. The clonotype was recovered from a man between 50 and 59 years old with acute or convalescent COVID-19. The chain combines TRBV4-1 with TRBJ1-2, with 10 positions matching TRBD1. The CDR3 DNA reads as TGCGCCAGCAGCGTGGGACAGGGGATTCAGGGCTACACCTTC. Protein: CASSVGQGIQGYTF.